This TCR beta chain was sequenced in a study of T cells in Graves' hyperthyroidism and ophthalmopathy. Germline-derived CDR1 and CDR2 are KGHDR and SFDVKD. CDR3 length: 12 residues. About this clonotype itself: The target antigen is unknown.

It was RNA transcripts that yielded the amplified TCR beta CDR3 regions. The TCR CDR3 was amplified in a first-round RT-PCR using the HTBI primer set. TCRdb reprocessed the multiplex PCR reads via MiXCR and lists one record per CDR3 protein. In the table there are 500,000 to 600,000 distinct CDR3 sequences, 40% to 50% of which are singletons. Study-wide points: Most expanded thyroid clonotypes above 0.001 recurred in blood.

The TCR comes from an adult woman with Graves' disease, either hyperthyroidism or ophthalmopathy (not recorded which). Material: peripheral blood or thyroid tissue (not recorded which). The gene calls are TRBV24-1 and TRBJ1-5; D possibly corresponds to TRBD1 (5 bases). CDR3 bases: TGTGCTAGCTCAATGGGGCACCAGCCCCAGCATTTT. It translates to CASSMGHQPQHF.